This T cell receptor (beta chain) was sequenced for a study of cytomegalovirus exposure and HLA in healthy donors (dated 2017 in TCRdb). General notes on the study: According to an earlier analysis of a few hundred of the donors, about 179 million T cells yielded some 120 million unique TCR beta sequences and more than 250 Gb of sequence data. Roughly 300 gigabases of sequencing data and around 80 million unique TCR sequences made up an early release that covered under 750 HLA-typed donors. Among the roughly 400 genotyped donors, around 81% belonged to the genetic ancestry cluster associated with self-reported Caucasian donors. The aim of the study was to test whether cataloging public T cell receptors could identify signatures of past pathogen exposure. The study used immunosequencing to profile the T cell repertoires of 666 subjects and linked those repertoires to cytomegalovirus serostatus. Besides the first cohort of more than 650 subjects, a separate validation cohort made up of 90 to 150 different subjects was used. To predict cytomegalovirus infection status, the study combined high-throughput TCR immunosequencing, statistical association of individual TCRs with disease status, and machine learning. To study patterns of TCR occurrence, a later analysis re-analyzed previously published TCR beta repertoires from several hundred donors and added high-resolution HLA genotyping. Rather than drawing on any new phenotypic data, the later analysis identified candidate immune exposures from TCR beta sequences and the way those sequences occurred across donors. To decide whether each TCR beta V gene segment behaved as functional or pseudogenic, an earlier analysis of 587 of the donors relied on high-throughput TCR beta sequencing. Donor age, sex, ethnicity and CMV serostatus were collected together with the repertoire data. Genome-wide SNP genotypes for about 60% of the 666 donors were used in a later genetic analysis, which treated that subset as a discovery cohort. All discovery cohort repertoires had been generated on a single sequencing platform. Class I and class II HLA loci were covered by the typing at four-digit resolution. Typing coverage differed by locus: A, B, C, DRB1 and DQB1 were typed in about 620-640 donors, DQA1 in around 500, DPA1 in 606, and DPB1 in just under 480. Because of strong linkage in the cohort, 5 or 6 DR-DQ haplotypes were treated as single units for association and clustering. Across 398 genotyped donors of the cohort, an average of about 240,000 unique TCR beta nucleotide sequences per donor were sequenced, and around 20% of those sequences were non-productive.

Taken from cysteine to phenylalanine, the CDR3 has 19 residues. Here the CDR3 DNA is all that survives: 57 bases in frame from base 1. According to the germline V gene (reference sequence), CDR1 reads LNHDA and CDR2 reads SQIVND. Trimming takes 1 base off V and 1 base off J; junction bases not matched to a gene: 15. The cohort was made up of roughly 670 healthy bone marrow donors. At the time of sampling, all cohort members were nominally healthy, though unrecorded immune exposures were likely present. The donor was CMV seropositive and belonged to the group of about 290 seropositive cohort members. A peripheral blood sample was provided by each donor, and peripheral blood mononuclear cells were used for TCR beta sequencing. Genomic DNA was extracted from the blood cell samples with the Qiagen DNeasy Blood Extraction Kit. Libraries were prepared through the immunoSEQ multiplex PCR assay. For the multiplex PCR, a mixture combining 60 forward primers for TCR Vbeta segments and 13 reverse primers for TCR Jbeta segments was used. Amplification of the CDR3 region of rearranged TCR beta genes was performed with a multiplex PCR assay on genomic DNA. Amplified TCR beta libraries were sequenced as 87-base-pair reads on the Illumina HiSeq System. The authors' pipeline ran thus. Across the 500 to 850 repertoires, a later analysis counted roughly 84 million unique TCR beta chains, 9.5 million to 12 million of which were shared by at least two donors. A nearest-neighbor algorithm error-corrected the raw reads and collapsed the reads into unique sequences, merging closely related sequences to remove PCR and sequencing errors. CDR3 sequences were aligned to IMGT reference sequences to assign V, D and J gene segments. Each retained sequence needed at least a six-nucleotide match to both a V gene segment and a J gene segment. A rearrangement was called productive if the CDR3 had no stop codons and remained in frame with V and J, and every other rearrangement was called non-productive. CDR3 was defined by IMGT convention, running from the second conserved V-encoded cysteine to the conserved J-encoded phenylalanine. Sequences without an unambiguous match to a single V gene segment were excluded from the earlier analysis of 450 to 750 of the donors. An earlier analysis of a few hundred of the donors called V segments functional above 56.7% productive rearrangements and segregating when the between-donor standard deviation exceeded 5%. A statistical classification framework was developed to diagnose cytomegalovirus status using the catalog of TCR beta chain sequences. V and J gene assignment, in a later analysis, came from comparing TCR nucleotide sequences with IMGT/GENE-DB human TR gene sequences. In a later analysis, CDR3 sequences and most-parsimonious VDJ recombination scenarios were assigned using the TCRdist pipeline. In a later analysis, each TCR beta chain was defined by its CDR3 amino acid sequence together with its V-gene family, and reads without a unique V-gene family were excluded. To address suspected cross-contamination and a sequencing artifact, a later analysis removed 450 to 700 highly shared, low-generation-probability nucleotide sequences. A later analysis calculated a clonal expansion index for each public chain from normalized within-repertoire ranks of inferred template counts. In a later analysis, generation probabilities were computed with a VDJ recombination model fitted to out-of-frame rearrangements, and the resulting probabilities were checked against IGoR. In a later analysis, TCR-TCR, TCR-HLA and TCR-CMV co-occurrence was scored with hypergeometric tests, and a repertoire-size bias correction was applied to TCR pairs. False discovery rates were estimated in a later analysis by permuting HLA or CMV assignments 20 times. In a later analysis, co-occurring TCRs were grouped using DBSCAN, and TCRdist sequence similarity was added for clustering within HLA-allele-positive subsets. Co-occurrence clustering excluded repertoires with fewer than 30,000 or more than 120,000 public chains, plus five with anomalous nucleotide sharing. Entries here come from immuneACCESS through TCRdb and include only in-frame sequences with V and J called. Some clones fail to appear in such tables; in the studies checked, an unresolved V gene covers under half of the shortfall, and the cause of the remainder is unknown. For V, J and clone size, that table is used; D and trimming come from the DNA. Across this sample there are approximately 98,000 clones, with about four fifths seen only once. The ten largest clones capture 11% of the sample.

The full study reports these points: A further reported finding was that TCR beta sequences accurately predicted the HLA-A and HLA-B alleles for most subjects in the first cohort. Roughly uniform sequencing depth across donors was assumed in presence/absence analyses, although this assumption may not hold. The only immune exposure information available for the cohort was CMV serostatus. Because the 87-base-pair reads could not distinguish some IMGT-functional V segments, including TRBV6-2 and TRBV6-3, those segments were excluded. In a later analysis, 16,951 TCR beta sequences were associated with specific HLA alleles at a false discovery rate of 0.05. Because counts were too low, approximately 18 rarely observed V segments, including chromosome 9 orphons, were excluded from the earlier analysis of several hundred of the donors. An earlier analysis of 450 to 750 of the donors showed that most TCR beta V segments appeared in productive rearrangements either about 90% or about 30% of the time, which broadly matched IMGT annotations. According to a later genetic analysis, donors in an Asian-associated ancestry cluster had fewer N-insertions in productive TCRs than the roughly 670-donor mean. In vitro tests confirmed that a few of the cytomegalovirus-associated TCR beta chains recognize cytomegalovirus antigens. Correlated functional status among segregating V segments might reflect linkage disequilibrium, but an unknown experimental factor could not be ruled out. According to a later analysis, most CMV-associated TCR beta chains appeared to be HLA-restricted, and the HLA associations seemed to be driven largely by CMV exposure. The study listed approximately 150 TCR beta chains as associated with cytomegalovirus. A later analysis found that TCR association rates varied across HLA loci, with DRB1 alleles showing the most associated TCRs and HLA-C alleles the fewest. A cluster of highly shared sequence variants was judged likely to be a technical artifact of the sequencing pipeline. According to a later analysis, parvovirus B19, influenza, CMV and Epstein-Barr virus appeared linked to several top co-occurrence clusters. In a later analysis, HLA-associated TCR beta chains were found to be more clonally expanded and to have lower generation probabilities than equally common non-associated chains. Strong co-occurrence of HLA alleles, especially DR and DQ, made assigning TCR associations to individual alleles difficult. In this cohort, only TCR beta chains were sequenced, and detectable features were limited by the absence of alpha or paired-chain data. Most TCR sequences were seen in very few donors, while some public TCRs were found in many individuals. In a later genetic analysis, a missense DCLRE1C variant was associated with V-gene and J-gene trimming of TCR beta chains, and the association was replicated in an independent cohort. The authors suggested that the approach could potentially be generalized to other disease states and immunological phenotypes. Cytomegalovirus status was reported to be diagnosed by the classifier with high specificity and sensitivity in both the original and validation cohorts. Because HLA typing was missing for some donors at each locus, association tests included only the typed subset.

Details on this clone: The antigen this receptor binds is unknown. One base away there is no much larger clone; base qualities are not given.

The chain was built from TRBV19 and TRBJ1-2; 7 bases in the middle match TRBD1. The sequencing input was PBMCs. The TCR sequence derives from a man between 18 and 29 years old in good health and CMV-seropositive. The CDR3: CASSIAKQGQKTYNYGYTF. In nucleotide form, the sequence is TGTGCCAGTAGTATAGCTAAACAGGGACAGAAAACCTATAACTATGGCTACACCTTC.